The rows below give T cell receptor beta chains drawn from one sample of a study of CD8 T cells in ankylosing spondylitis. Via MiXCR, TCRdb re-called the 5' RACE reads, giving one row per CDR3 protein. Of roughly 40,000 distinct CDR3 sequences listed, about 10% are singletons. Sequencing used blood, either unsorted or a sorted T cell fraction (not recorded which). Every receptor here comes from a male donor with ankylosing spondylitis or in good health (not recorded which). Both conserved end residues are part of each CDR3. D genes are given only for firm matches. Size values are once, few and many counts, or a class for expanded clones, and some rows have none.

d_gene	abundance	v_gene	j_gene	CDR3nt	CDR3aa
NA	NA	TRBV5-1	TRBJ2-3	TGCGCCAGCCAACAGGAGCTCCGGGGCGGCACAGATACGCAGTATTTT	CASQQELRGGTDTQYF
NA	few	TRBV7-6	TRBJ1-5	TGTGCCAGCAGCTTAGCGCGAGGGAGTCAGCCCCAGCATTTT	CASSLARGSQPQHF
NA	many	TRBV15	TRBJ2-3	TGTGCCACCAGCAGAGACCCCCCTTTGGATACGCAGTATTTT	CATSRDPPLDTQYF
TRBD1	many	TRBV27	TRBJ1-2	TGTGCCAGCAGTCCCCTCGACAGGGGATATGGCTACACCTTC	CASSPLDRGYGYTF
NA	NA	TRBV7-2	TRBJ1-3	TGTGCCAGCAGCTTAGCGGCCAGGGCAGCTGGAAACACCATATATTTT	CASSLAARAAGNTIYF
NA	many	TRBV20-1	TRBJ2-7	TGCAGTGCTAGTCCAGGATGGGATGGAGAGCAGTACTTC	CSASPGWDGEQYF
TRBD1	many	TRBV3-1	TRBJ1-5	TGTGCCAGCAGCCAAGGAACAGGGGAATGGCAGCCCCAGCATTTT	CASSQGTGEWQPQHF
TRBD1	NA	TRBV12-5	TRBJ1-1	TGTACTAGTGGTTTGGCTTCCCGGACAGGGCGGGATAGAGCTTTCTTT	CTSGLASRTGRDRAFF
NA	NA	TRBV2	TRBJ1-1	TGTGCCAGCAGTGGAGTAGCACCCAGGGCTAACACTGAAGCTTTCTTT	CASSGVAPRANTEAFF
NA	many	TRBV5-1	TRBJ2-2	TGCGCCAGCCGGAAGTGGGCCGATTTGAACACCGGGGAGCTGTTTTTT	CASRKWADLNTGELFF
NA	many	TRBV24-1	TRBJ2-2	TGTGCCACCAGCGTACCGAACACCGGGGAGCTGTTTTTT	CATSVPNTGELFF
NA	many	TRBV2	TRBJ2-7	TGTGCCAGCAGTGTGACTCTAAGTCCCCTCGAGCAGTACTTC	CASSVTLSPLEQYF
TRBD1	few	TRBV6-1	TRBJ1-5	TGTGCCAGCAGTAAAGACAGGGACGGGCAGCCCCAGCATTTT	CASSKDRDGQPQHF
NA	many	TRBV5-1	TRBJ2-2	TGCGCCAGCAGCTTGAACGGCCCCGGGGAGCTGTTTTTT	CASSLNGPGELFF
NA	many	TRBV12-3/TRBV12-4	TRBJ1-1	TGTGCCAGCAACCTAATTAGGGGTACTGAAGCTTTCTTT	CASNLIRGTEAFF
TRBD2	few	TRBV20-1	TRBJ2-5	TGCAGTGCTAGTGGGGGGGTGATGTTGGGGACCCAGTACTTC	CSASGGVMLGTQYF
NA	NA	TRBV2	TRBJ1-1	TGTGCCAGCAGTGTAGTGGCTTTGAACACTGAAGCTTTCTTT	CASSVVALNTEAFF
NA	NA	TRBV12-3/TRBV12-4	TRBJ1-1	TGTGCCAGCAGTTTAGGAGGGGGGATTTTTCCTTCTGAAGCTTTCTTT	CASSLGGGIFPSEAFF
NA	few	TRBV2	TRBJ1-2	TGTGCCAGCAGTGAAGGAGGGGGGCGTTACACCTTC	CASSEGGGRYTF
NA	many	TRBV5-1	TRBJ1-6	TGCGCCAGCAGCTTGGGGGCAGAACTTCGGGTCCTCCACTTT	CASSLGAELRVLHF
NA	NA	TRBV7-2	TRBJ2-7	TGTGCCAGCAGCCTAAGCCCCATAGGACTCTACGAGCAGTACTTC	CASSLSPIGLYEQYF
NA	few	TRBV5-1	TRBJ2-5	TGCGCCAGCAGCTTGGGATCGGGGATCCAAGAGACCCAGTACTTC	CASSLGSGIQETQYF
NA	many	TRBV5-1	TRBJ1-1	TGCGCCAGCTTCGCAGGGTTGGGCATGAACACTGAAGCTTTCTTT	CASFAGLGMNTEAFF
NA	NA	TRBV7-2	TRBJ2-1	TGTGCCAGCCTATTAATCGGAAATGAGCAGTTCTTC	CASLLIGNEQFF
NA	many	TRBV29-1	TRBJ2-7	TGCAGTATTGGTGATCGGACTCAGGGCGAGCAGTACTTC	CSIGDRTQGEQYF
TRBD1	few	TRBV18	TRBJ1-2	TGTGCCAGCTCACCATTCACGGACAGGTCCGGCGGCTACACCTTC	CASSPFTDRSGGYTF
TRBD1	many	TRBV20-1	TRBJ1-5	TGCAGTGCACAGGGGGCACCGCCCCAGCATTTT	CSAQGAPPQHF
NA	many	TRBV5-1	TRBJ2-7	TGCGCCAGCAGCTTTGAATCCAACCCCGAGCAGTACTTC	CASSFESNPEQYF
TRBD1	NA	TRBV27	TRBJ1-6	TGTGCCAGCAGTTTCCGGGACAGTAATTCACCCCTCCACTTT	CASSFRDSNSPLHF
TRBD2	NA	TRBV5-1	TRBJ2-1	TGCGCCAGCAGCTTGGCTCCTAGGAGGGAGGGGCAGTTCTTC	CASSLAPRREGQFF
TRBD1	NA	TRBV7-2	TRBJ2-7	TGTGCCAGCAGCCTCGGACAGGGAATAGGGTACGAGCAGTACTTC	CASSLGQGIGYEQYF
NA	NA	TRBV7-2	TRBJ2-2	TGTGCCAGCAGCTTACCGGGGATCACCGGGGAGCTGTTTTTT	CASSLPGITGELFF
NA	few	TRBV28	TRBJ1-2	TGTGCCAGCAGTTTTACAGGGATTGGGAACTATGGCTACACCTTC	CASSFTGIGNYGYTF
NA	many	TRBV5-1	TRBJ2-1	TGCGCCAGCAGAGGCGAGCCGGACGACAATGAGCAGTTCTTC	CASRGEPDDNEQFF
TRBD1	many	TRBV29-1	TRBJ2-5	TGCAGCGTCCCCACAGGGGGCGAAGAGACCCAGTACTTC	CSVPTGGEETQYF
TRBD1	NA	TRBV18	TRBJ1-1	TGTGCCAGCTCACCTTCTGGACAGGTGAACACTGAAGCTTTCTTT	CASSPSGQVNTEAFF
NA	few	TRBV27	TRBJ1-1	TGTGCCAGCAGTTTATATTCCGGGGAGGGGGCTTTCTTT	CASSLYSGEGAFF
TRBD2	few	TRBV7-2	TRBJ2-1	TGTGCCAGCAGCAGTTCAGCGGGGGCCTACAATGAGCAGTTCTTC	CASSSSAGAYNEQFF
NA	many	TRBV6-1	TRBJ1-1	TGTGCCAGCGAGGACACAGGGTTTAACACTGAAGCTTTCTTT	CASEDTGFNTEAFF
NA	many	TRBV4-1	TRBJ2-2	TGCGCCAGCAGCCAAGATCGACTCACCGGGGAGCTGTTTTTT	CASSQDRLTGELFF
NA	many	TRBV29-1	TRBJ2-7	TGCAGCGTCGGACAATATAGCGAGCAGTACTTC	CSVGQYSEQYF
NA	many	TRBV5-1	TRBJ1-2	TGCGCCAGCACACCTTCAGGGGACTCGTTCTATGGCTACACCTTC	CASTPSGDSFYGYTF
NA	many	TRBV15	TRBJ2-5	TGTGCCACCAGTCAACAGGTCCAAGAGACCCAGTACTTC	CATSQQVQETQYF
NA	few	TRBV20-1	TRBJ2-5	TGCAGTGCTACAGGGGAGGGAGAGACCCAGTACTTC	CSATGEGETQYF
NA	few	TRBV5-1	TRBJ2-7	TGCGCCAGCAGCTTGTCCGCGACTCTCTCTTCCTACGAGCAGTACTTC	CASSLSATLSSYEQYF
TRBD2	many	TRBV5-1	TRBJ2-1	TGCGCCAGCAGCGCCCTACTAGCGGGGGGCTTCAGGAATGAGCAGTTCTTC	CASSALLAGGFRNEQFF
NA	many	TRBV15	TRBJ2-5	TGTGCCACCAGCAGCCTGGACGGCCGCCTATCGGAGACCCAGTACTTC	CATSSLDGRLSETQYF
NA	many	TRBV5-1	TRBJ2-5	TGCGCCAGCAGCTGGGGGACAACTCAAGAGACCCAGTACTTC	CASSWGTTQETQYF
NA	NA	TRBV7-9	TRBJ2-2	TGTGCCAGCAGCTTAATACGGGCCGGGGAGCTGTTTTTT	CASSLIRAGELFF
TRBD1	NA	TRBV15	TRBJ1-2	TGTGCCACCAGCCCCCGAGCGGGACAGAATTATGGCTACACCTTC	CATSPRAGQNYGYTF
NA	NA	TRBV9	TRBJ2-2	TGTGCCAGCAGCGTAGCTCCGGGATCGGGGGAGCTGTTTTTT	CASSVAPGSGELFF
TRBD1	many	TRBV12-3/TRBV12-4	TRBJ2-4	TGTGCCAGCAGCCCGGGACAGGCGAACATTCAGTACTTC	CASSPGQANIQYF
TRBD1	many	TRBV5-1	TRBJ2-7	TGCGCCAGCAGCCGGGGACAGTCAACCTACGAGCAGTACTTC	CASSRGQSTYEQYF
TRBD2	many	TRBV6-5	TRBJ2-2	TGTGCCAGCATTTTAGCGGGGGGGCCTGGTGGCGGGGAGCTGTTTTTT	CASILAGGPGGGELFF
NA	many	TRBV6-5	TRBJ1-1	TGTGCCAGCAGTTACGCGGGAAGTCGGGACACTGAAGCTTTCTTT	CASSYAGSRDTEAFF
NA	many	TRBV7-2	TRBJ1-5	TGTGCCAGCAGCTTTCGACCCGATCAGCCCCAGCATTTT	CASSFRPDQPQHF